Listed here are 10 T cell receptor beta chains from one sample, sequenced in a study of cytomegalovirus exposure and HLA in healthy donors. With 60 Vbeta and 13 Jbeta primers, the PCR was carried out. Only in-frame clones appear in the TCRdb table, and some are missing; sequencing was by immunoSEQ multiplex PCR. The sample lists 100,000 to 150,000 clones, 73% occurring once. Sample: PBMCs. The receptors stem from a man between 60 and 75 years old in good health and CMV-seropositive.

The chain links TRBV4-2 to TRBJ2-5, with TRBD1 matching over 7 bases. The V gene's germline CDR1 is LGHNA and CDR2 YNFKEQ. There are 19 residues in the CDR3. The ends lost 0 bases at V and 4 bases at J; junction bases unmatched: 17. Here the CDR3 reads CASSQDGVGGGMFPETQYF. The CDR3, as DNA: TGTGCCAGCAGCCAAGATGGGGTAGGGGGCGGAATGTTCCCAGAGACCCAGTACTTC.

This clone has just one count. This chain links TRBV28 with TRBJ2-7, with D possibly TRBD1 on 5 matching bases. The CDR3 extends over 15 amino acids. V lost 8 bases, J lost 2 bases, and 19 bases lay in between. Germline lookup yields CDR1 MDHEN and CDR2 SYDVKM. This chain's CDR3 is CASGRWGDRTYEQYF. Here the CDR3 DNA reads TGTGCCAGCGGTAGGTGGGGCGACCGAACCTACGAGCAGTACTTC.

The V gene is TRBV2, the J gene TRBJ2-5, with TRBD2 matching 11 bases. Trimming at V came to 5 bases and at J to 4 bases, leaving 12 bases not matched to a gene. CDR1 SNHLY and CDR2 FYNNEI come from the germline V gene. The CDR3 loop spans 17 amino acids. The CDR3, as DNA: TGTGCCAGCAGTCAGGGGGTAGCGGGGGGGTGGGGAGAGACCCAGTACTTC. Protein: CASSQGVAGGWGETQYF.

The table lists this clone with a few counts. The chain carries TRBV6-6 and TRBJ2-4; TRBD1 might be the D (6 bases). This CDR3 is built from 13 residues. The germline gives CDR1 MNHNY, CDR2 SVGAGI (reference sequence). Trimming cost V 5 bases and J 5 bases, with 10 bases left between them. As DNA, the CDR3 is TGTGCCAGCAGTATAAGGACAGAAAACATTCAGTACTTC. Translation gives CASSIRTENIQYF.

The rearrangement joins TRBV10-1 to TRBJ2-3, with TRBD2 as a possible D gene (5 bases). The CDR3 is 14 residues long. Per germline, CDR1 WNHNN and CDR2 SYGVQD (reference sequence). Trimming stripped 2 bases from V and 3 bases from J, with 9 bases between. The CDR3 nucleotides read TGCGCCAGCAGTGAGGGGATAGCGACAGATACGCAGTATTTT. It specifies CASSEGIATDTQYF.

The rearrangement links TRBV30 to TRBJ2-2, with 7 positions matching TRBD1. V shed 4 bases and J 5 bases; nucleotides not matched to a gene: 10. This CDR3 comprises 15 residues. From germline, CDR1 is GTSNPN and CDR2 SVGIG (reference sequence). CDR3 residues: CAWMGGRGPTGELFF. The CDR3 region has the DNA TGTGCCTGGATGGGCGGTAGGGGGCCAACCGGGGAGCTGTTTTTT.

The V gene is TRBV5-8, the J gene TRBJ2-1; 11 bases map to TRBD2. CDR3 length: 14 residues. The germline V gene has CDR1 SGHTS and CDR2 YDEGEE. V was clipped by 0 bases and J by 9 bases; unmatched bases: 2. Here the CDR3 reads CASSLGSGGGEQFF. The CDR3 DNA is TGTGCCAGCAGCTTGGGTAGCGGGGGGGGTGAGCAGTTCTTC.

This chain connects TRBV2 to TRBJ1-6; D uncertain. Germline V gene data show CDR1 as SNHLY and CDR2 as FYNNEI. The CDR3 contains 15 residues. The V and J ends lost 6 bases and 0 bases respectively, with 9 bases between them. This CDR3 reads CASSLLSSYNSPLHF. The CDR3, as DNA: TGTGCCAGCAGCCTATTAAGCTCCTATAATTCACCCCTCCACTTT.

The rearrangement joins TRBV5-1 to TRBJ1-4; no clear D gene. This CDR3 contains 17 residues. Germline V CDR1 and CDR2: SGHRS, YFSETQ. Trimming took 0 bases from V and 0 from J, leaving 12 bases between them. CDR3: CASSLDRYGATNEKLFF. CDR3 in DNA: TGCGCCAGCAGCTTGGATCGCTACGGGGCAACTAATGAAAAACTGTTTTTT.

The V call is TRBV11-2, the J call TRBJ2-1; D might be TRBD1 (5 bases). Germline V gives CDR1 SGHAT, CDR2 FQNNGV. The germline V and J ends were trimmed by 3 bases and 8 bases, with 8 bases remaining between them. The CDR3 covers 12 residues. DNA for the CDR3: TGTGCCAGCAGCTTTAGGGGCGATGAGCAGTTCTTC. Translated, it gives CASSFRGDEQFF.